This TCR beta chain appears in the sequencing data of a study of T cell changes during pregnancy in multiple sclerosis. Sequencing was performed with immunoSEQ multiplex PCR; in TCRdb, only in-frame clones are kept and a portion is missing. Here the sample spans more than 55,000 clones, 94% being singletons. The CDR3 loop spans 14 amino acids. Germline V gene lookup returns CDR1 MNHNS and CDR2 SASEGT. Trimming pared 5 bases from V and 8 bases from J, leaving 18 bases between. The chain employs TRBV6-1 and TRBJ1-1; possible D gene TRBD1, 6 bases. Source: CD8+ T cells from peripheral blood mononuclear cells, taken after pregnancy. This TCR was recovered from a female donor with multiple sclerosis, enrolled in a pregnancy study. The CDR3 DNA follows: TGTGCCAGCAGTTCCCGAGGGGGGGGGCGAGAAGCTTTCTTT. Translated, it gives CASSSRGGGREAFF.